The clone carrying this TCR beta chain was seen more than once but under ten times. Its antigen is not known. The data were obtained in a study of CD8 T cells in ankylosing spondylitis. Study-level points and caveats: Certain motif variants had earlier been reported in reactive arthritis synovial fluid and blood. Significantly higher representation of disease-linked clones was reported for matched ankylosing spondylitis synovial fluid. A motif in TCR beta, a set of under 10 highly homologous variants, appeared characteristic of ankylosing spondylitis blood. Researchers report that disease-linked clones proved CD8+ and relatively rare in peripheral blood.

This CDR3 comprises 11 residues. V dropped 2 bases and J dropped 10 bases, with 12 bases sitting between them. CDR1 is GTSNPN, CDR2 SVGIG, per germline (reference sequence). Construction of TCR beta libraries was performed using quantitative 5'-RACE with molecular barcodes. Using its own MiXCR run on the 5' RACE reads, TCRdb lists one record per CDR3 protein. The top ten clones hold 13% to 15% of a sample with roughly 300,000 distinct CDR3 sequences, 6.5% to 10% of them seen once. The clonotype was recovered from a male donor with ankylosing spondylitis. This chain uses TRBV30 with TRBJ2-7, with D possibly called TRBD1 or TRBD2 (6 bases each). The sequencing input was blood, either unsorted or a sorted T cell fraction (not recorded which). In DNA, the CDR3 is TGTGCCTGGAGTAAAGGGGGGAAACAGTACTTC. It codes for CAWSKGGKQYF. Together with reference TRBV30 and TRBJ2-7, the CDR3 gives the full variable domain: SQTIHQWPATLVQPVGSPLSLECTVEGTSNPNLYWYRQAAGRGLQLLFYSVGIGQISSEVPQNLSASRPQDRQFILSSKKLLLSDSGFYLCAWSKGGKQYFGPGTRLTVT.